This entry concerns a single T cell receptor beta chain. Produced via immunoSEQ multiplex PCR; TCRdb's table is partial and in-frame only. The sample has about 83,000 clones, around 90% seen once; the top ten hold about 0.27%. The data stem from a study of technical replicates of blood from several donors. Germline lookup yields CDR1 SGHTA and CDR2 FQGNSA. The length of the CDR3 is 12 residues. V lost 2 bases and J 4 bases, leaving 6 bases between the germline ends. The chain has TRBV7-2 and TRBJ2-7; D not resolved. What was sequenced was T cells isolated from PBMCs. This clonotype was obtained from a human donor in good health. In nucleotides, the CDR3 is TGTGCCAGCAGCTTAACGCGTTACGAGCAGTACTTC. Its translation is CASSLTRYEQYF.